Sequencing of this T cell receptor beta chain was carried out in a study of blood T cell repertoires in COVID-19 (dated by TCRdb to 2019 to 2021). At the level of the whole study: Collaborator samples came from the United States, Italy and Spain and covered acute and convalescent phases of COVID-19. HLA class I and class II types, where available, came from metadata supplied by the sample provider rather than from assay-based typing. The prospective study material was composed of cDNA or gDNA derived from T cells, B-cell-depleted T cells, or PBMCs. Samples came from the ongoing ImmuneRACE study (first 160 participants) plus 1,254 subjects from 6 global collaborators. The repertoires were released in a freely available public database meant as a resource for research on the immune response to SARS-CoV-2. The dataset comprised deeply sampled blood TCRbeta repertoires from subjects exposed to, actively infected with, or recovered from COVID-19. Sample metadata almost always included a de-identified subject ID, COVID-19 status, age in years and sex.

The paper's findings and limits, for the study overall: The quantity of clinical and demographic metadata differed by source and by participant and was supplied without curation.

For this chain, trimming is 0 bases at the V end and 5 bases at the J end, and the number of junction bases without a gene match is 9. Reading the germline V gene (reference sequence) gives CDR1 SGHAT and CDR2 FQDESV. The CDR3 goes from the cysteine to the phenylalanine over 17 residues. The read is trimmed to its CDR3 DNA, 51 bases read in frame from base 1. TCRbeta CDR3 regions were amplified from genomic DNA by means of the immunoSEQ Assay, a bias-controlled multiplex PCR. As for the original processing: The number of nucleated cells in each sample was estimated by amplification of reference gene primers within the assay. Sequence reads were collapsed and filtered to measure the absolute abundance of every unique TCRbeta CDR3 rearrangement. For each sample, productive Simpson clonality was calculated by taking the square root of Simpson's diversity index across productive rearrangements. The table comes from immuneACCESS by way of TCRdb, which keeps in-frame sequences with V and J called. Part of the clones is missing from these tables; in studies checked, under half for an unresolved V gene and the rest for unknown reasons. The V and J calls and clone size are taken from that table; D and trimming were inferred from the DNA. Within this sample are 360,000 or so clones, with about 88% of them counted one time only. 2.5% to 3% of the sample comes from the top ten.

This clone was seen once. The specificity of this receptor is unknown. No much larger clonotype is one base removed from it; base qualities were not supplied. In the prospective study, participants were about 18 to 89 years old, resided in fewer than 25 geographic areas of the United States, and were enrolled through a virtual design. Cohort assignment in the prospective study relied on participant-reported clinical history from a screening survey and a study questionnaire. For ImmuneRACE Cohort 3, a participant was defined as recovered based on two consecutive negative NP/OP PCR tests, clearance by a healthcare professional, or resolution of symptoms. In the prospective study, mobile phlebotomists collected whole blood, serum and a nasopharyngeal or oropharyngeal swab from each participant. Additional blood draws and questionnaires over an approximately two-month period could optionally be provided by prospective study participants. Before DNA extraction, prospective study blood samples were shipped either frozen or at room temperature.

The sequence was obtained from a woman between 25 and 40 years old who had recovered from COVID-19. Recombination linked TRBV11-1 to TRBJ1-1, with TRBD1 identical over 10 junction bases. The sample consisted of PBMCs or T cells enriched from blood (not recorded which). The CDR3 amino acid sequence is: CASSLAWDRGGVTEAFF. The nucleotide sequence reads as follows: TGTGCCAGCAGCTTAGCTTGGGACAGGGGCGGTGTGACTGAAGCTTTCTTT. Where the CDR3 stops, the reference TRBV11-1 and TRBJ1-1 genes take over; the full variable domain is EAEVAQSPRYKITEKSQAVAFWCDPISGHATLYWYRQILGQGPELLVQFQDESVVDDSQLPKDRFSAERLKGVDSTLKIQPAELGDSAMYLCASSLAWDRGGVTEAFFGQGTRLTVV.